This TCR beta chain was identified during a study of shared clonotypes between healthy human individuals. Study-wide context: Each donor's CD8 memory used one plate, CD8 naive two, each CD4 subset three.

V gave up 2 bases and J gave up 6 bases; unmatched junction bases: 4. Germline loops: CDR1 SEHNR, CDR2 FQNEAQ (reference sequence). This CDR3 has 14 amino acids. The table came from immunoSEQ multiplex PCR; TCRdb's copy has only in-frame clones and leaves some out. Here the sample spans under 2,500,000 clones, around 95% being singletons. About this clone itself: What it recognizes is unknown.

Notes on the study in general: The genetic and exposure-history diversity represented was limited by few donors. Clonotype sharing among donors, it was expected, would be affected by sequencing depth.

The source is a man aged 18 to 30 in good health. The sample comprised naive CD4+ T cells sorted from blood. The subset denotes: CD45RA+ positively selected. The rearrangement uses TRBV7-9 and TRBJ2-1; TRBD2 matches 7 bases. As DNA, the CDR3 is TGTGCCAGCAGCTTAATGGGGGAGGGCAATGAGCAGTTCTTC. Its protein is CASSLMGEGNEQFF.